Presented here are 29 T cell receptor beta chains from one specimen sequenced in a study of blood T cell repertoires in COVID-19. Profiling relied on immunoSEQ multiplex PCR, and the TCRdb table lists in-frame clones only, not all of them. This sample yields roughly 100,000 clones, of which approximately 91% are seen a single time; around 5.5% belongs to the top ten. The sample was peripheral blood. All receptors come from a human donor in a cohort sampled during active COVID-19.

The rearrangement joins TRBV18 to TRBJ1-5; D call uncertain. Looked up from germline, CDR1 is KGHSH and CDR2 is LQKENI. The CDR3 contains 16 residues. V gave up 5 bases and J gave up 0 bases, with 14 bases separating them. DNA of the CDR3: TGTGCCAGCTCAACGACACACGAACATAGCAATCAGCCCCAGCATTTT. Its translation: CASSTTHEHSNQPQHF. Based on the CDR3 plus reference TRBV18 and TRBJ1-5, the full variable domain is NAGVMQNPRHLVRRRGQEARLRCSPMKGHSHVYWYRQLPEEGLKFMVYLQKENIIDESGMPKERFSAEFPKEGPSILRIQQVVRGDSAAYFCASSTTHEHSNQPQHFGDGTRLSIL.

V usage is TRBV21-1 and J usage is TRBJ2-3; the D segment call TRBD2 is taken from the table without a DNA check. TRBV21-1 represents a pseudogene. The CDR3 covers 17 residues. In DNA form, the CDR3 reads TGTGCCAGCAGCTCACCAGAAGTAGCGGGAGACTCCAATACGCAGTATTTT. Protein: CASSSPEVAGDSNTQYF.

V usage is TRBV5-1 and J usage is TRBJ2-1; 7 bases map to TRBD1. Germline lookup yields CDR1 SGHRS and CDR2 YFSETQ. The V and J ends lost 4 bases and 7 bases, in that order; junction bases with no gene match: 8. The CDR3 contains 14 residues. CDR3 amino acids: CASSRGQTANEQFF. As DNA, the CDR3 is TGCGCCAGCAGCCGGGGACAGACGGCGAATGAGCAGTTCTTC.

The V gene is TRBV21-1, the J gene TRBJ1-1; TRBD1 reflects the table's D call only, with no check against the DNA. TRBV21-1 is annotated as a pseudogene. The CDR3 extends over 12 amino acids. CDR3 loop: CASSKAQGEAFF. CDR3 DNA sequence: TGTGCCAGCAGCAAAGCGCAGGGGGAAGCTTTCTTT.

The genes are TRBV27 and TRBJ1-1; D uncertain. This CDR3 has 16 amino acids. The germline CDR1 and CDR2 sequences are MNHEY and SMNVEV (reference sequence). V lost 6 bases, J lost 4 bases, and 21 bases lay in between. CDR3 coding DNA: TGTGCCAGCAGGTTCCCCCCCCCACTTGAGAGCACTGAAGCTTTCTTT. Protein: CASRFPPPLESTEAFF.

The V gene is TRBV4-2, the J gene TRBJ1-5, with 8 nucleotides matching TRBD1. Germline V lookup: CDR1 LGHNA, CDR2 YNFKEQ. V trimming: 6 bases; J trimming: 0 bases; junction bases outside the gene matches: 7. This CDR3 has 16 amino acids. The CDR3 protein is CASSPDRGYSNQPQHF. The CDR3 nucleotides are TGTGCCAGCAGTCCCGACAGGGGTTATAGCAATCAGCCCCAGCATTTT.

The chain joins TRBV7-8 to TRBJ1-2; possibly TRBD1 for D (6 bases). The CDR3 length is 15 residues. V was shortened by 5 bases and J by 6 bases, with 19 bases between the two germline ends. The germline V gene encodes CDR1 SGHVS and CDR2 FQNEAQ. The CDR3 loop is CASSPRTDTSHGYTF. In DNA form, the CDR3 reads TGTGCCAGCAGCCCAAGGACAGACACTTCTCATGGCTACACCTTC.

V gene TRBV3-1 (or the pseudogene TRBV3-2) combines with J gene TRBJ2-7, with D tentatively TRBD2 (5 bases). The CDR3 spans 15 residues. Germline V gene sequence: CDR1 LGHDT, CDR2 YNNKEL (reference sequence). V was cut by 1 base and J by 2 bases, with 12 bases left in between. The DNA of the CDR3 is TGTGCCAGCAGCCAAGGTAGCGTGAGAACCTACGAGCAGTACTTC. This sequence encodes CASSQGSVRTYEQYF.

Here the CDR3 DNA reads TGCAGTGCTAGTAGAGACAGGGGAGGGGACACTGAAGCTTTCTTT. Translation gives CSASRDRGGDTEAFF. J is TRBJ1-1 and V is TRBV20-1, with 8 bases identical to TRBD1. Germline V CDR1 and CDR2: DFQATT, SNEGSKA (reference sequence). J gave up 3 bases and V 3 bases, and 9 bases lay outside the gene matches. There are 15 residues in the CDR3.

The CDR3 is CASSYRWGQGSNEQFF. CDR3 nucleotides: TGTGCCAGCAGTTACAGGTGGGGGCAGGGGTCCAATGAGCAGTTCTTC. The chain carries TRBV6-5 and TRBJ2-1; the D gene is possibly TRBD1 (6 bases). The CDR3 has 16 amino acids. V shed 2 bases and J shed 6 bases, with 17 bases lying between them. Per the germline V gene, CDR1 is MNHEY and CDR2 is SVGAGI.

The chain joins TRBV7-3 to TRBJ2-2; TRBD1 matches 7 bases. V was clipped by 5 bases and J by 4 bases; unmatched bases: 7. CDR1 SGHTA and CDR2 FQGTGA come from the germline V gene. This CDR3 contains 15 residues. CDR3 in DNA: TGTGCCAGCAGCGCCCACCGGGACAGCACCGGGGAGCTGTTTTTT. Residues: CASSAHRDSTGELFF.

The gene calls are TRBV28 and TRBJ2-7; possible D gene TRBD2, 6 bases. Trimming took 6 bases from V and 3 from J, leaving 9 bases between them. Germline lookup yields CDR1 MDHEN and CDR2 SYDVKM. The CDR3 contains 12 residues. The CDR3 loop reads CASSSGSYEQYF. In DNA form, the CDR3 reads TGTGCCAGCAGCTCCGGGAGCTACGAGCAGTACTTC.

This sequence joins TRBV4-1 and TRBJ2-7; a weak D match, TRBD1 (6 bases). Germline lookup yields CDR1 MGHRA and CDR2 YSYEKL. V lost 5 bases to trimming and J lost 4 bases, with 12 bases between them. This CDR3 is built from 13 residues. CDR3 in amino acids: CASSYGRGYEQYF. As DNA, the CDR3 is TGCGCCAGCAGCTACGGCAGGGGATACGAGCAGTACTTC.

This clone was counted only a few times. V and J are TRBV5-6 and TRBJ1-2; D gene ambiguous. The V end lost 2 bases, the J end lost 5 bases, and 13 bases lay between the germline ends. The CDR3 consists of 14 residues. Germline V gene lookup returns CDR1 SGHDT and CDR2 YYEEEE. This CDR3 reads CASSLSTRAYGYTF. The DNA of the CDR3 is TGTGCCAGCAGCTTATCCACCCGAGCATATGGCTACACCTTC.

The chain links TRBV30 to TRBJ1-5; 7 bases agree with TRBD1. Looked up from germline, CDR1 is GTSNPN and CDR2 is SVGIG (reference sequence). The CDR3 has 15 residues. Trimming removed 2 bases from V and 2 bases from J; junction bases left unmatched: 6. DNA of the CDR3: TGTGCCTGGAGTACAGGGGTCCTGGGCAATCAGCCCCAGCATTTT. Translated: CAWSTGVLGNQPQHF.

This chain joins TRBV6-5 and TRBJ2-7, with 7 bases that match TRBD1. V gave up 8 bases and J gave up 6 bases; unmatched junction bases: 16. CDR3 length: 15 residues. Germline V gene sequence: CDR1 MNHEY, CDR2 SVGAGI. The CDR3 DNA is TGTGCCAGCGCCCCGGAGACAGGGACGATTAGCGAGCAGTACTTC. Residues: CASAPETGTISEQYF.

This chain links TRBV12-3 or TRBV12-4 with TRBJ2-2; D is undetermined. CDR3 length equals 12 residues. The V end lost 2 bases, the J end lost 4 bases, and 2 bases lay between the germline ends. The CDR3 bases are TGTGCCAGCAGTTTACGCACCGGGGAGCTGTTTTTT. Its translation: CASSLRTGELFF.

The genes are TRBV28 and TRBJ2-7; a possible D gene is TRBD1 (6 bases). This CDR3 region has 13 residues. The germline CDR1 and CDR2 sequences are MDHEN and SYDVKM. Trimming stripped 6 bases from V and 2 bases from J, with 11 bases between. Here the CDR3 reads CASSLTGPYEQYF. The DNA for the CDR3 is TGTGCCAGCAGCCTGACAGGACCCTACGAGCAGTACTTC.

V gene TRBV7-8 combines with J gene TRBJ2-1; no reliable D call. The CDR3 runs to 11 residues. Germline V CDR1 and CDR2: SGHVS, FQNEAQ. Trimming pared 0 bases from V and 10 bases from J, leaving 4 bases between. CDR3 in amino acids: CASSLALEQFF. The CDR3 coding sequence is TGTGCCAGCAGCTTAGCGCTAGAGCAGTTCTTC.

This clone was detected only once. The chain couples TRBV28 to TRBJ2-3; 7 positions agree with TRBD1. The CDR3 has 16 residues. Unmatched junction bases numbered 11, after V lost 5 bases and J lost 3 bases. Germline values: CDR1 MDHEN, CDR2 SYDVKM. This CDR3 is CASSKRQGRRTDTQYF. DNA of the CDR3: TGTGCCAGCAGTAAAAGACAGGGTAGACGGACAGATACGCAGTATTTT.

This clone was recorded once. The chain has TRBV28 and TRBJ2-7, with D possibly TRBD2 on 5 matching bases. CDR3 length equals 12 residues. The germline V gene has CDR1 MDHEN and CDR2 SYDVKM. Trimming left V 2 bases short and J 6 bases short, with 8 bases between. CDR3 nucleotide sequence: TGTGCCAGCAGTTTAGGACTTTCCGAGCAGTACTTC. Translation: CASSLGLSEQYF.

The chain is built from TRBV5-5 and TRBJ2-1; 7 positions agree with TRBD2. With 0 bases clipped from V and 0 bases from J, the junction kept 3 bases outside the gene matches. This CDR3 has 16 residues. Looked up from germline, CDR1 is SGHKS and CDR2 is YYEKEE (reference sequence). The CDR3 protein is CASSLVGTTSYNEQFF. CDR3 sequence (DNA): TGTGCCAGCAGCTTGGTTGGGACTACCTCCTACAATGAGCAGTTCTTC.

The gene calls are TRBV7-2 and TRBJ1-6; D is undetermined. CDR1 is SGHTA and CDR2 is FQGNSA in the germline V gene. The CDR3 sequence is 11 residues long. V lost 4 bases and J 16 bases, leaving 11 bases between the germline ends. Here the CDR3 DNA reads TGTGCCAGCAGCTCCAGAAACATACTCCACTTT. It is translated as CASSSRNILHF.

DNA for the CDR3: TGTGCCAGCAGCTCCGATGGGACACCGTCCTACAATGAGCAGTTCTTC. Its translation: CASSSDGTPSYNEQFF. The chain links TRBV5-8 to TRBJ2-1, with D perhaps matching TRBD1 (6 bases). V dropped 3 bases and J dropped 1 base, with 14 bases sitting between them. The germline V gene has CDR1 SGHTS and CDR2 YDEGEE. There are 16 residues in the CDR3.

The J gene is TRBJ2-7, the V gene TRBV11-2; 8 bases agree with TRBD2. The V gene end was trimmed by 1 base and the J gene end by 4 bases; junction bases not matched to a gene: 6. CDR1 SGHAT and CDR2 FQNNGV come from the germline V gene. The CDR3 runs to 15 residues. The CDR3 coding sequence is TGTGCCAGCAGCTTAGGGGGTAGCGGGATATACGAGCAGTACTTC. Protein sequence: CASSLGGSGIYEQYF.

The chain carries TRBV5-4 and TRBJ2-1; 7 positions match TRBD2. The V segment lost 4 bases and the J segment 6 bases; nucleotides outside the gene matches: 16. CDR3 length equals 17 residues. Per germline, CDR1 SGHNT and CDR2 YYREEE (reference sequence). The CDR3 coding sequence is TGTGCCAGCAGCCTTGGCTTACCAGGGAGCGGGACCAATGAGCAGTTCTTC. It specifies CASSLGLPGSGTNEQFF.

The V and J genes are TRBV29-1 and TRBJ2-1; 8 nucleotides line up with TRBD2. CDR1 SQVTM and CDR2 ANQGSEA come from the germline V gene. The CDR3 totals 14 residues. The V gene end was trimmed by 1 base and the J gene end by 5 bases; junction bases not matched to a gene: 4. CDR3 sequence reads: CSVEGRLANNEQFF. CDR3 nucleotide sequence: TGCAGCGTTGAAGGGCGACTAGCGAACAATGAGCAGTTCTTC.

The chain carries TRBV6-5 and TRBJ1-2, with D possibly matching TRBD1 (6 bases). Germline CDR1 reads MNHEY; CDR2 reads SVGAGI. The V end was cut by 2 bases, the J end by 3 bases, with 13 bases between. The CDR3 has 15 amino acids. The CDR3 spells CASSYRRGRDYGYTF. CDR3 nucleotides: TGTGCCAGCAGTTACAGGCGGGGGCGGGACTATGGCTACACCTTC.

This chain joins TRBV2 and TRBJ2-5; TRBD2 matches 8 bases. Per the germline V gene, CDR1 is SNHLY and CDR2 is FYNNEI. The CDR3 totals 13 residues. V lost 6 bases to trimming and J lost 9 bases; unmatched junction nucleotides: 9. CDR3 nucleotides: TGTGCCAGCAGAGGACTAGCAGGGGAGGCCCAGTACTTC. This translates into CASRGLAGEAQYF.